These 18 T cell receptor beta chains share one sample of origin, sequenced in a study of T cell responses to AZD1222 COVID-19 vaccine. The assay was immunoSEQ multiplex PCR, and TCRdb's table has in-frame clones only and misses some. The table has 72,000 or so clones, less than 85% seen once. The material sequenced was peripheral blood, taken on day 0 of AZD1222 vaccination. The receptor source for this set is an adult in good health.

The chain is built from TRBV6-6 and TRBJ2-2; the D gene is possibly TRBD1 (6 bases). In germline, CDR1 is MNHNY, CDR2 SVGAGI (reference sequence). Trimming shortened V by 5 bases and J by 2 bases, and 18 bases separated the two germline ends. The CDR3 runs 17 residues. Here the CDR3 reads CASSLQQGIVNTGELFF. The CDR3 coding sequence is TGTGCCAGCAGTCTCCAACAGGGAATTGTCAACACCGGGGAGCTGTTTTTT.

This sequence joins TRBV7-2 and TRBJ2-7, with D perhaps TRBD1 (5 bases). The germline V gene encodes CDR1 SGHTA and CDR2 FQGNSA. CDR3 size: 14 residues. The germline V and J ends were trimmed by 1 base and 1 base, with 8 bases remaining between them. CDR3 in amino acids: CASSLGGFSYEQYF. For the CDR3, the DNA is TGTGCCAGCAGCTTAGGGGGCTTTTCCTACGAGCAGTACTTC.

The chain links TRBV19 to TRBJ2-5; perhaps TRBD1 as D (5 bases). Trimming shortened V by 3 bases and J by 2 bases, and 16 bases separated the two germline ends. CDR1 LNHDA and CDR2 SQIVND come from the germline V gene (reference sequence). This CDR3 has 16 residues. The CDR3 coding sequence is TGTGCCAGTAGTATTATCCTACCGGCAGGGCAAGAGACCCAGTACTTC. Translating gives CASSIILPAGQETQYF.

This clone was observed at least ten times. The V call is TRBV5-1, the J call TRBJ2-2, with TRBD1 identical over 11 bases. Per germline, CDR1 SGHRS and CDR2 YFSETQ. The ends lost 0 bases at V and 4 bases at J; junction bases unmatched: 5. The length of the CDR3 is 17 residues. The CDR3 region is CASSLGTGGAGTGELFF. The CDR3 DNA reads as TGCGCCAGCAGCTTGGGGACAGGGGGCGCCGGCACCGGGGAGCTGTTTTTT. The variable domain in full, completed from reference TRBV5-1 and TRBJ2-2, reads KAGVTQTPRYLIKTRGQQVTLSCSPISGHRSVSWYQQTPGQGLQFLFEYFSETQRNKGNFPGRFSGRQFSNSRSEMNVSTLELGDSALYLCASSLGTGGAGTGELFFGEGSRLTVL.

The gene calls are TRBV19 and TRBJ1-2; the D gene is possibly TRBD1 (5 bases). V dropped 3 bases and J dropped 0 bases, with 14 bases sitting between them. CDR1 and CDR2 (germline): LNHDA, SQIVND (reference sequence). There are 16 residues in the CDR3. CDR3 amino acids: CASSISGGTSNYGYTF. The CDR3 nucleotides are TGTGCCAGTAGTATTTCGGGAGGGACTTCTAACTATGGCTACACCTTC.

The chain employs TRBV18 and TRBJ2-5; the D gene is possibly TRBD2 (6 bases). CDR3 size: 13 residues. Germline V gene sequence: CDR1 KGHSH, CDR2 LQKENI. The V and J ends lost 3 bases and 5 bases respectively, with 10 bases between them. The CDR3 DNA reads TGTGCCAGCTCACCTTTGGGAGGCGAGACCCAGTACTTC. The encoded protein is CASSPLGGETQYF. The full variable domain, its missing parts supplied by reference TRBV18 and TRBJ2-5, is NAGVMQNPRHLVRRRGQEARLRCSPMKGHSHVYWYRQLPEEGLKFMVYLQKENIIDESGMPKERFSAEFPKEGPSILRIQQVVRGDSAAYFCASSPLGGETQYFGPGTRLLVL.

V and J are TRBV19 and TRBJ2-3; no clear D. CDR1 LNHDA and CDR2 SQIVND come from the germline V gene (reference sequence). CDR3 length equals 16 residues. The germline V and J ends were trimmed by 6 bases and 3 bases, with 19 bases remaining between them. Here the CDR3 reads CASSLDRTARTDTQYF. CDR3 sequence (DNA): TGTGCCAGTAGCCTGGACCGCACGGCTAGGACAGATACGCAGTATTTT.

The CDR3 coding sequence is TGTGCCAGCAGCCAGGTGATGGGAAACACCATATATTTT. Translated: CASSQVMGNTIYF. V is TRBV7-9 and J is TRBJ1-3; D gene uncertain. The CDR3 has 13 amino acids. CDR1 and CDR2 from the germline V gene are SEHNR and FQNEAQ (reference sequence). Between the trimmed V and J ends, which lost 5 bases and 4 bases, there was a span of 9 bases.

The chain is built from TRBV5-1 and TRBJ1-2, with TRBD1 matching 8 bases. The CDR3 extends over 15 amino acids. With V trimmed by 0 bases and J by 5 bases, 6 bases remained unmatched. The germline V gene has CDR1 SGHRS and CDR2 YFSETQ. The CDR3 DNA reads TGCGCCAGCAGCTTGGACAGGGGGTCGAGATATGGCTACACCTTC. It codes for CASSLDRGSRYGYTF. Supplemented by reference TRBV5-1 and TRBJ1-2, the full variable domain reads KAGVTQTPRYLIKTRGQQVTLSCSPISGHRSVSWYQQTPGQGLQFLFEYFSETQRNKGNFPGRFSGRQFSNSRSEMNVSTLELGDSALYLCASSLDRGSRYGYTFGSGTRLTVV.

The chain is built from TRBV6-1 and TRBJ2-7; TRBD2 aligns across 8 bases. The CDR3 consists of 16 residues. CDR1 MNHNS and CDR2 SASEGT come from the germline V gene. The V and J ends lost 1 base and 4 bases, in that order; junction bases with no gene match: 9. As DNA, the CDR3 is TGTGCCAGCAGTGAAGTGGATAGCGGGGAACTTTACGAGCAGTACTTC. The encoded protein is CASSEVDSGELYEQYF.

The chain recombines TRBV27 with TRBJ1-1; 7 positions agree with TRBD1. Germline assignment: CDR1 MNHEY and CDR2 SMNVEV (reference sequence). This CDR3 comprises 12 residues. The ends lost 5 bases at V and 7 bases at J; junction bases unmatched: 4. CDR3 DNA sequence: TGTGCCAGCAGTCGCCGGACAGGTGAAGCTTTCTTT. Translated: CASSRRTGEAFF.

The rearrangement uses TRBV6-6 and TRBJ1-2; 12 nucleotides line up with TRBD1. Germline CDR1 and CDR2: MNHNY and SVGAGI (reference sequence). The CDR3 spans 14 residues. The ends lost 6 bases at V and 6 bases at J; junction bases unmatched: 5. The CDR3, as DNA: TGTGCCAGCAGACAGGGACAGGGGGCGCATGGCTACACCTTC. Amino acid sequence: CASRQGQGAHGYTF.

The V call is TRBV6-5, the J call TRBJ1-1, with D hard to call. CDR1 and CDR2 from the germline V gene are MNHEY and SVGAGI. The germline V and J ends were trimmed by 0 bases and 4 bases, with 9 bases remaining between them. This CDR3 is built from 14 residues. CDR3 amino acids: CASSYSRATTEAFF. In DNA, the CDR3 is TGTGCCAGCAGTTACTCGAGGGCCACCACTGAAGCTTTCTTT.

This clone was seen a handful of times. The rearrangement joins TRBV6-6 to TRBJ2-1; 10 bases are shared with TRBD2. The germline V gene has CDR1 MNHNY and CDR2 SVGAGI (reference sequence). CDR3 length: 15 amino acids. The V gene end was trimmed by 7 bases and the J gene end by 4 bases; junction bases not matched to a gene: 7. As DNA, the CDR3 is TGTGCCAGCACCCTTAAGCGGGGGGGATACAATGAGCAGTTCTTC. This encodes CASTLKRGGYNEQFF.

V gene TRBV19 combines with J gene TRBJ1-2; 9 nucleotides align to TRBD1. The CDR3 consists of 14 residues. V lost 5 bases to trimming and J lost 6 bases; unmatched junction nucleotides: 7. Germline assignment: CDR1 LNHDA and CDR2 SQIVND (reference sequence). The CDR3 here is CASSEQGARDGYTF. For the CDR3, the DNA is TGTGCCAGTAGTGAACAGGGGGCTCGGGATGGCTACACCTTC.

This chain uses TRBV3-1 (or the pseudogene TRBV3-2) with TRBJ2-4; D uncertain. The V gene lost 4 bases and the J gene lost 7 bases, with 11 bases spanning the gap. The germline V gene has CDR1 LGHDT and CDR2 YNNKEL (reference sequence). The CDR3 sequence is 13 residues long. CDR3 sequence reads: CASSLTGLNIQYF. DNA for the CDR3: TGTGCCAGCAGCCTCACGGGTCTCAACATTCAGTACTTC.

The rearrangement uses TRBV6-5 and TRBJ2-7; no reliable D call. V was trimmed by 0 bases and J by 2 bases, leaving 11 bases between them. The CDR3 loop spans 15 amino acids. Germline assignment: CDR1 MNHEY and CDR2 SVGAGI. CDR3 in DNA: TGTGCCAGCAGTTACTCAAGTATCCAGACCTACGAGCAGTACTTC. Its protein product is CASSYSSIQTYEQYF.

CDR3 amino acids: CASSPGQSYEQYF. As DNA, the CDR3 is TGTGCCAGCAGCCCGGGACAGTCCTACGAGCAGTACTTC. The rearrangement uses TRBV7-9 and TRBJ2-7; 7 bases align to TRBD1. Germline loops: CDR1 SEHNR, CDR2 FQNEAQ (reference sequence). V lost 5 bases and J lost 1; bases outside the gene matches: 2. The CDR3 is 13 amino acids.